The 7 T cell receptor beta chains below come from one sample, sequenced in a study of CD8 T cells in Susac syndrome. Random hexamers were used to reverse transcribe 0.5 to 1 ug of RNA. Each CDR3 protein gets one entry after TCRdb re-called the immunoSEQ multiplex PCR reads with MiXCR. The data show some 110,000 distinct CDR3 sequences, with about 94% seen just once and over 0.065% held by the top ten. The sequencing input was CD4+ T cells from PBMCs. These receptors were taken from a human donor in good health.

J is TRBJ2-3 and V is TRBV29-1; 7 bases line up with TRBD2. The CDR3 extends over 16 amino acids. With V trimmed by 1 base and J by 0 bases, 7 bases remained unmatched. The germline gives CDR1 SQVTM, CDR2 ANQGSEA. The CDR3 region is CSVEGGEGRSTDTQYF. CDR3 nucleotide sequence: TGCAGCGTTGAAGGAGGGGAGGGGAGGAGCACAGATACGCAGTATTTT.

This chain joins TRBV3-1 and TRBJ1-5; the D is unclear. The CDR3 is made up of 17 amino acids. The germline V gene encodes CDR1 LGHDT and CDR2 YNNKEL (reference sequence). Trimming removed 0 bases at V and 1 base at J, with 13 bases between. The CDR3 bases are TGTGCCAGCAGCCAAGAGGGAGGAACCCCGAGCAATCAGCCCCAGCATTTT. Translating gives CASSQEGGTPSNQPQHF. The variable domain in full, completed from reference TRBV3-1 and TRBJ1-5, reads DTAVSQTPKYLVTQMGNDKSIKCEQNLGHDTMYWYKQDSKKFLKIMFSYNNKELIINETVPNRFSPKSPDKAHLNLHINSLELGDSAVYFCASSQEGGTPSNQPQHFGDGTRLSIL.

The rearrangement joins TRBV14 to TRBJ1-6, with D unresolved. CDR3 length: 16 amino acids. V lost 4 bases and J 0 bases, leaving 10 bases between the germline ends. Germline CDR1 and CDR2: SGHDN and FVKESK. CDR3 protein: CASSLRRSSYNSPLHF. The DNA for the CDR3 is TGTGCCAGCAGCCTCCGAAGAAGCTCCTATAATTCACCCCTCCACTTT.

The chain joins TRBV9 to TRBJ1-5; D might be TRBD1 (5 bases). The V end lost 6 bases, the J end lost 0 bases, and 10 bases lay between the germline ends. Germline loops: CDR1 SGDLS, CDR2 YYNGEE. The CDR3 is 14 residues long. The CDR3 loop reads CASNLGDSNQPQHF. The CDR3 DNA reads TGTGCCAGCAACCTAGGGGATAGCAATCAGCCCCAGCATTTT. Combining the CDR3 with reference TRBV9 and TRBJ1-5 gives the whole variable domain DSGVTQTPKHLITATGQRVTLRCSPRSGDLSVYWYQQSLDQGLQFLIQYYNGEERAKGNILERFSAQQFPDLHSELNLSSLELGDSALYFCASNLGDSNQPQHFGDGTRLSIL.

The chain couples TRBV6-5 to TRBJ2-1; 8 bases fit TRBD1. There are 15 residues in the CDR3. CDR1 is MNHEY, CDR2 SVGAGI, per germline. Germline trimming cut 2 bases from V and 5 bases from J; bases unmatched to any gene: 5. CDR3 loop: CASSYTRTGNNEQFF. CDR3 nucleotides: TGTGCCAGCAGTTACACACGGACAGGGAACAATGAGCAGTTCTTC.

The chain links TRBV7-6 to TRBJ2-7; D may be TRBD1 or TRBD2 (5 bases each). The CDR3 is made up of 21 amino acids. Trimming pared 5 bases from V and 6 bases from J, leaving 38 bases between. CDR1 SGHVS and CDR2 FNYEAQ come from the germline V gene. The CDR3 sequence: CASSPSGLGRAVGERHGEQYF. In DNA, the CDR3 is TGTGCCAGCAGCCCCTCCGGATTGGGCAGGGCGGTGGGGGAGCGACACGGCGAGCAGTACTTC.

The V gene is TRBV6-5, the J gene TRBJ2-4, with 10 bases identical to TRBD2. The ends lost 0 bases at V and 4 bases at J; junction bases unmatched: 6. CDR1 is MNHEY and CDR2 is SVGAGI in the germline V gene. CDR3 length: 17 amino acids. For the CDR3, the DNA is TGTGCCAGCAGTTACTCTGCTAGCGGGAGAGTTAAAAACATTCAGTACTTC. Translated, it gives CASSYSASGRVKNIQYF.